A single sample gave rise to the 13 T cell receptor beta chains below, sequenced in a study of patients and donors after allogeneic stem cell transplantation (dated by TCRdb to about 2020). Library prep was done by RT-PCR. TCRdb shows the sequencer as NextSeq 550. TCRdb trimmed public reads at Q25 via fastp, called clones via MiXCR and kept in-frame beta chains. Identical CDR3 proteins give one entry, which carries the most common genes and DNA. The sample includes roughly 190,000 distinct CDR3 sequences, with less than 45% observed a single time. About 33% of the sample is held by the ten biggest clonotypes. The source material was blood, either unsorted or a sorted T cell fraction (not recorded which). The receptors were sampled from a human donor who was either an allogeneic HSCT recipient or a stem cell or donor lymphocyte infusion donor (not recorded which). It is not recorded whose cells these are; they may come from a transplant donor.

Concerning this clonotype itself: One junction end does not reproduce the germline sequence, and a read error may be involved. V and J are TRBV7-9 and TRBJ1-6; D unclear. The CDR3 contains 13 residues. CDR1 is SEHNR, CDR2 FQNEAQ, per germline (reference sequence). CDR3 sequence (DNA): TGTGCCAGCAGCTTAGAATATAACTCACCCCTCCACTTT. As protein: CASSLEYNSPLHF.

In DNA form, the CDR3 reads TGTGCCAGCAGTTCCTCCTATAGCGGGACCGACAATGAGCAGTTCTTC. It encodes CASSSSYSGTDNEQFF. The chain has TRBV27 and TRBJ2-1; TRBD2 aligns across 8 bases. The germline V gene encodes CDR1 MNHEY and CDR2 SMNVEV (reference sequence). The CDR3 totals 16 residues. The V segment lost 4 bases and the J segment 5 bases; nucleotides outside the gene matches: 10.

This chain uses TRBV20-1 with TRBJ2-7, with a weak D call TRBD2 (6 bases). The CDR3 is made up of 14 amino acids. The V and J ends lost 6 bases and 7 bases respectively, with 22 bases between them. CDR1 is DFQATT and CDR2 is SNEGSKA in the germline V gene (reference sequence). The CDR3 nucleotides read TGCAGTGCAGAGGGAGGACCCAACCTGTGGGAGCAGTACTTC. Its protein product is CSAEGGPNLWEQYF.

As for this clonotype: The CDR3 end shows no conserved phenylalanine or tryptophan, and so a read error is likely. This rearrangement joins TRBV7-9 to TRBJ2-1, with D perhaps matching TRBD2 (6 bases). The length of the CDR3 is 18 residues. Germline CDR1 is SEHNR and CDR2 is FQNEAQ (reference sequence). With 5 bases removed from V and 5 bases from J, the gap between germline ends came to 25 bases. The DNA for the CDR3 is TGTGCCAGCAGCAGAACCGGGTGGAGGCTAGCGCATAACAATGAGCAGTTCTCC. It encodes CASSRTGWRLAHNNEQFS.

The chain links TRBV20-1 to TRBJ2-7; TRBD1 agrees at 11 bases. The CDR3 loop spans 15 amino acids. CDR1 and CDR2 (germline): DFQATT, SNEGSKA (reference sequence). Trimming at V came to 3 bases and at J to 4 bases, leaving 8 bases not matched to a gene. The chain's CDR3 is CSARLPDRGQYEQYF. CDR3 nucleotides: TGCAGTGCTAGGCTCCCGGACAGGGGGCAATACGAGCAGTACTTC.

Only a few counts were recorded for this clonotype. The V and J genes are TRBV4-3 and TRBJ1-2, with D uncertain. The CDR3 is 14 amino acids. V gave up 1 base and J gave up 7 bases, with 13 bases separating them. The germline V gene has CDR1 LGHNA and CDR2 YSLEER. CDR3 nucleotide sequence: TGCGCCAGCAGCCAAGCCCGGTTCGAGTTTGGCTACACCTTC. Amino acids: CASSQARFEFGYTF.

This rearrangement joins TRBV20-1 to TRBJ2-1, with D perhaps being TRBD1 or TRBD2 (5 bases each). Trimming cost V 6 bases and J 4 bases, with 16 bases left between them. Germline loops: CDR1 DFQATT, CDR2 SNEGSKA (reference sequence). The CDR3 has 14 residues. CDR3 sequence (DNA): TGCAGTGCGGAGATCGGTGGGGGTTACAATGAGCAGTTCTTC. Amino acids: CSAEIGGGYNEQFF.

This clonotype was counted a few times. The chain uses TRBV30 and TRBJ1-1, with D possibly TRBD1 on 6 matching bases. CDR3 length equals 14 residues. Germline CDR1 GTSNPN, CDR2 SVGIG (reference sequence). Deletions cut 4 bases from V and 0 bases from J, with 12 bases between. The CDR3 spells CAWTKDRLNTEAFF. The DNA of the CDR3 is TGTGCCTGGACCAAGGACAGACTGAACACTGAAGCTTTCTTT.

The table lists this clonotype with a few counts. The CDR3 nucleotides read TGTGCCAGCAGTCGAGGGTCCTCCCAAGAGACCCAGTACTTC. Translation: CASSRGSSQETQYF. The genes are TRBV12-3 or TRBV12-4 and TRBJ2-5; D is perhaps TRBD2 (5 bases). V was pared by 5 bases and J by 1 base, with 11 bases between. The CDR3 runs 14 residues.

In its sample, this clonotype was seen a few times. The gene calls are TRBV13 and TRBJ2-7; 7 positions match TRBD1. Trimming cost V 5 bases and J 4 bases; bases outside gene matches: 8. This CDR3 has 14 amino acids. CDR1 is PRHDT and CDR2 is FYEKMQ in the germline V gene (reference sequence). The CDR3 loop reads CASSLSGTDYEQYF. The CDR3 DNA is TGTGCCAGCAGCCTGTCCGGGACAGATTACGAGCAGTACTTC. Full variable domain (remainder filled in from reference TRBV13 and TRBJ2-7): AAGVIQSPRHLIKEKRETATLKCYPIPRHDTVYWYQQGPGQDPQFLISFYEKMQSDKGSIPDRFSAQQFSDYHSELNMSSLELGDSALYFCASSLSGTDYEQYFGPGTRLTVT.

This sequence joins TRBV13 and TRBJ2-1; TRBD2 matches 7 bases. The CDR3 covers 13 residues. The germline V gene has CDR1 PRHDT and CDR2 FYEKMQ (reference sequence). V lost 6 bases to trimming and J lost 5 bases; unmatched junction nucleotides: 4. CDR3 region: CASSPSGNNEQFF. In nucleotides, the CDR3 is TGTGCCAGCAGTCCTAGCGGCAACAATGAGCAGTTCTTC.

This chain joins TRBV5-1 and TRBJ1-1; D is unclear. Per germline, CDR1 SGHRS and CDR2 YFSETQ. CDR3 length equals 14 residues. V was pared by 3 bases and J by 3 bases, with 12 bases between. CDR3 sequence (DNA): TGCGCCAGCAGCTCTGGGGAATGGTACACTGAAGCTTTCTTT. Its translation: CASSSGEWYTEAFF.

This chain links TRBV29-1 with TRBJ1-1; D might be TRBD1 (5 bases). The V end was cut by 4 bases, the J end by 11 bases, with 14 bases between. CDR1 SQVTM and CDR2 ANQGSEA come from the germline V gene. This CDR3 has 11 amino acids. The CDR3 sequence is CSVVGGGDAFF. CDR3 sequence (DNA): TGCAGCGTTGTCGGGGGAGGGGATGCTTTCTTT.